The 7 T cell receptor beta chains below were found in one sample sequenced in a study of cytomegalovirus exposure and HLA in healthy donors. With 60 Vbeta and 13 Jbeta primers, the PCR was carried out. This table comes from immunoSEQ multiplex PCR, and its TCRdb copy is limited to in-frame clones, with some not included. The data hold 90,000 to 150,000 clones, with 63% observed a single time. The sample comprised PBMCs. These receptors originate from a man aged 40-55 years in good health and CMV-seropositive.

As regards this clone: At one of its ends the junction is not consistent with the germline gene, which may arise from a read error. The J gene is TRBJ1-2, the V gene TRBV7-9, with D possibly TRBD1 on 6 matching bases. This CDR3 has 14 amino acids. In germline, CDR1 is SEHNR, CDR2 FQNEAQ (reference sequence). The CDR3 region has the DNA TGTGCCAGCAGCTTAGAACGGACAGTCTATTGCTACACCTTC. As protein: CASSLERTVYCYTF.

This clone was seen only a few times. The chain uses TRBV28 and TRBJ1-1, with D perhaps matching TRBD1 (6 bases). CDR1 MDHEN and CDR2 SYDVKM come from the germline V gene. Trimming cost V 4 bases and J 1 base, with 7 bases left between them. The CDR3 has 13 residues. In DNA form, the CDR3 reads TGTGCCAGCAGTTGGGACAAGAACACTGAAGCTTTCTTT. Its translation is CASSWDKNTEAFF.

A single count supports this clone. The J gene is TRBJ2-4, the V gene TRBV2; D possibly corresponds to TRBD2 (5 bases). In germline, CDR1 is SNHLY, CDR2 FYNNEI. The CDR3 spans 15 residues. Trimming left V 2 bases short and J 8 bases short, with 16 bases between. CDR3 sequence (DNA): TGTGCCAGCAGTGAATTAATACCCGGGCGGGACATTCAGTACTTC. Amino acids: CASSELIPGRDIQYF.

The rearrangement links TRBV2 to TRBJ1-2, with 7 bases matching TRBD1. The germline CDR1 and CDR2 sequences are SNHLY and FYNNEI. The CDR3 totals 15 residues. The V and J ends lost 9 bases and 2 bases, in that order; junction bases with no gene match: 12. CDR3 sequence reads: CARRPATGDNYGYTF. In nucleotides, the CDR3 is TGTGCCAGACGCCCAGCAACAGGGGACAACTATGGCTACACCTTC. The whole variable domain, filled in from reference TRBV2 and TRBJ1-2, reads EPEVTQTPSHQVTQMGQEVILRCVPISNHLYFYWYRQILGQKVEFLVSFYNNEISEKSEIFDDQFSVERPDGSNFTLKIRSTKLEDSAMYFCARRPATGDNYGYTFGSGTRLTVV.

The chain is built from TRBV29-1 and TRBJ2-5; 10 nucleotides align to TRBD2. The V and J ends lost 5 bases and 5 bases, in that order; junction bases with no gene match: 5. This CDR3 region has 13 residues. Germline assignment: CDR1 SQVTM and CDR2 ANQGSEA. The CDR3: CSVSGRAVETQYF. CDR3 DNA: TGCAGCGTTAGCGGGAGGGCCGTTGAGACCCAGTACTTC.

The J gene is TRBJ1-5, the V gene TRBV4-1; possible D gene TRBD1, 5 bases. There are 14 residues in the CDR3. V lost 1 base, J lost 6 bases, and 10 bases lay in between. Germline loops: CDR1 MGHRA, CDR2 YSYEKL. DNA for the CDR3: TGCGCCAGCAGCCAAGCAGGGTTGGGTCAGCCCCAGCATTTT. Its translation: CASSQAGLGQPQHF.

The genes are TRBV27 and TRBJ2-3; possibly TRBD2 for D (6 bases). Germline V gene data show CDR1 as MNHEY and CDR2 as SMNVEV (reference sequence). The CDR3 has 14 residues. V shed 4 bases and J shed 2 bases, with 10 bases lying between them. The CDR3 DNA is TGTGCCAGCAGTTCCGGGACTTACACAGATACGCAGTATTTT. This gives the protein CASSSGTYTDTQYF.